A selection of T cell receptor beta chains follows, all from one sample in a study of blood T cell repertoires in COVID-19. The assay was immunoSEQ multiplex PCR, and TCRdb's table has in-frame clones only and misses some. This sample has a few hundred thousand clones, with approximately 86% found just once. The sequencing sample was made of peripheral blood. These receptors originate from a woman aged 70-85 years with COVID-19, enrolled during active disease. Both conserved end residues are part of each CDR3. A D gene is named only where the DNA matches it firmly. Clone size is given for some rows only: seen once, a few or many times, or a class if the clone is expanded.

DNA	CDR3	J	V	size	D
TGTGCCAGCAGCTATAAACAGGGGAAGAAATGCAATCAGCCCCAGCATTTT	CASSYKQGKKCNQPQHF	TRBJ1-5	TRBV7-7	.	TRBD1
TGTGCCACCAGTGATTGGGGACAGGGGGGGAGTTTCGATGGCTACACCTTC	CATSDWGQGGSFDGYTF	TRBJ1-2	TRBV24-1	.	TRBD1
TGTGCCAGCAGCCAAGCCGGACAGGAGTTCTATGGCTACACCTTC	CASSQAGQEFYGYTF	TRBJ1-2	TRBV3-1/TRBV3-2	once	TRBD1
TGTGCCAGCAGCGTATCCGGACAGGGTAGCACAGATACGCAGTATTTT	CASSVSGQGSTDTQYF	TRBJ2-3	TRBV9	.	TRBD1
TGTGCCAGCAGTTACCGCGGACTAGCGGGGAATGAGCAGTTCTTC	CASSYRGLAGNEQFF	TRBJ2-1	TRBV6-2/TRBV6-3	.	TRBD2
TGCGCCAGCAGATCGGCTTCCGGGACAGGGAGAGAGACCCAGTACTTC	CASRSASGTGRETQYF	TRBJ2-5	TRBV5-1	.	TRBD1
TGTGCCAGCCGGGAGGCCATGAACACTGAAGCTTTCTTT	CASREAMNTEAFF	TRBJ1-1	TRBV6-5	.	.
TGCGCCAGCAGCTTGGCCGGAGGGAACACCATATATTTT	CASSLAGGNTIYF	TRBJ1-3	TRBV5-1	once	.
TGTGCCAGCAGCCAAGATCGGCTCCGCGGGGCTTTCTTT	CASSQDRLRGAFF	TRBJ1-1	TRBV14	.	.
TGTGCCAGCAGTCCCGCCCCCCCTGGGACAGGGAATCGTCAGCCCCAGCATTTT	CASSPAPPGTGNRQPQHF	TRBJ1-5	TRBV6-6	.	TRBD1
TGCGCCAGCAGCCCGGGACTTGAGGGTTATGGCAATCAGCCCCAGCATTTT	CASSPGLEGYGNQPQHF	TRBJ1-5	TRBV4-3	.	.
TGTGCCACCAGTGATTTTCGACAGGGAAGGAGGGTTGGCTACACCTTC	CATSDFRQGRRVGYTF	TRBJ1-2	TRBV24-1	.	TRBD1
TGCAGTGCTGAGTTACAGGGAGAGCAGTACTTC	CSAELQGEQYF	TRBJ2-7	TRBV20-1	.	.
TGTGCCATCAGTGAGTCCGACCCACAGGAAACCCCTGAGCAGTTCTTC	CAISESDPQETPEQFF	TRBJ2-1	TRBV10-3	.	.
TGCACCAGCAGCCAAGCGGTCCTCCTGCGCGAGCAGTACTTC	CTSSQAVLLREQYF	TRBJ2-7	TRBV1	.	.
TGCGCCAGCAGCCAAGCCGGGACACAGAACACTGAAGCTTTCTTT	CASSQAGTQNTEAFF	TRBJ1-1	TRBV4-3	.	.
TGTGCCAGCAGCCGTCCGGGACAGAGCTCCTACGAGCAGTACTTC	CASSRPGQSSYEQYF	TRBJ2-7	TRBV5-4	.	TRBD1
TGTGCCAGCAGCTTAGACAGGGGGCCCTCCCGTTACGAGCAGTACTTC	CASSLDRGPSRYEQYF	TRBJ2-7	TRBV11-2	.	TRBD1
TGTGCCAGCAGTTCGACTAGATTGGGGGAAGAGACCCAGTACTTC	CASSSTRLGEETQYF	TRBJ2-5	TRBV6-2/TRBV6-3	.	.
TGTGCCAGCAGCGTAGGCCAGAACTATGGCTACACCTTC	CASSVGQNYGYTF	TRBJ1-2	TRBV9	.	.
TGCAGTGCTAGTCCTCGAGCGGGGGGGATGGAGACCCAGTACTTC	CSASPRAGGMETQYF	TRBJ2-5	TRBV20-1	.	TRBD2
TGTGCCTGGAGTGTACTACAGGGACGAGGCTACACCTTC	CAWSVLQGRGYTF	TRBJ1-2	TRBV30	.	.
TGTGCCAGCAGCTCCCGGGGGACCGAGCAGTACTTC	CASSSRGTEQYF	TRBJ2-7	TRBV7-9	.	.
TGTGCCAGCAGCTTGGGGGACAACTCTAACTATGGCTACACCTTC	CASSLGDNSNYGYTF	TRBJ1-2	TRBV5-6	.	.
TGTGCCAGCAGCCAACGATCCGGGCAGGGCAGCACTGAAGCTTTCTTT	CASSQRSGQGSTEAFF	TRBJ1-1	TRBV14	.	.
TGTGCCAGCAGCTTAAAGCCAGCGGGGGAGACCCAGTACTTC	CASSLKPAGETQYF	TRBJ2-5	TRBV11-2	.	TRBD2
TGTGCCAGCAGCGCCCGACTAGCGGGGGGCGGAGATACGCAGTATTTT	CASSARLAGGGDTQYF	TRBJ2-3	TRBV7-3	.	TRBD2
TGTGCCAGCAGCCTCGACAGGTCCTACGAGCAGTACTTC	CASSLDRSYEQYF	TRBJ2-7	TRBV7-2	.	.
TGCAGCGTATCAGGACAGGGGGGACGGCACTTC	CSVSGQGGRHF	TRBJ2-4	TRBV29-1	few	TRBD1
TGCGCCAGCAGCCAGGGACCGCGGACAGCCTATAATTCACCCCTCCACTTT	CASSQGPRTAYNSPLHF	TRBJ1-6	TRBV4-1	.	.
TGTGCCAGCAGTGAAGGGGTGCCAGGCAGCTATGGCTACACCTTC	CASSEGVPGSYGYTF	TRBJ1-2	TRBV6-1	.	.
TGTGCCAGCAGCTCAACAGGGGCGGATGAAAAACTGTTTTTT	CASSSTGADEKLFF	TRBJ1-4	TRBV5-6	.	TRBD1
TGTGCCTGCAGGACAGCCGGTGCAGATACGCAGTATTTT	CACRTAGADTQYF	TRBJ2-3	TRBV30	.	.
TGTGCCAGTAGTCTCCTGCCGGGACAGGTTCCTATCTCTGGAAACACCATATATTTT	CASSLLPGQVPISGNTIYF	TRBJ1-3	TRBV19	.	TRBD1
TGCGCCTGCGGGGGGGGGATTGGCCTCTACGAGCAGTACTTC	CACGGGIGLYEQYF	TRBJ2-7	TRBV10-1	.	TRBD2